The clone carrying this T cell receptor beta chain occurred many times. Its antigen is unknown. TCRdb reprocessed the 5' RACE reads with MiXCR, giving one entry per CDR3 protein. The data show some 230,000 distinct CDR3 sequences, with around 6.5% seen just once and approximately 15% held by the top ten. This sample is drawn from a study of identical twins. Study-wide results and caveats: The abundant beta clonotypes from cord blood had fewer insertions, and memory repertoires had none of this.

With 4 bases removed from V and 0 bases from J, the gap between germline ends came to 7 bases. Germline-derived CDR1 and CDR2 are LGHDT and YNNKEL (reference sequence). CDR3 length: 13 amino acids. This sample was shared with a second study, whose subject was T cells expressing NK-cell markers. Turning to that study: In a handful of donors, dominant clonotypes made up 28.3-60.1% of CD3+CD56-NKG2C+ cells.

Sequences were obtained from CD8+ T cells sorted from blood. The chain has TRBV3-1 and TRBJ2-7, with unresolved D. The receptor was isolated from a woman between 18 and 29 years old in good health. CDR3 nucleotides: TGTGCCAGCAGCCCCCGAAACTCCTACGAGCAGTACTTC. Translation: CASSPRNSYEQYF.